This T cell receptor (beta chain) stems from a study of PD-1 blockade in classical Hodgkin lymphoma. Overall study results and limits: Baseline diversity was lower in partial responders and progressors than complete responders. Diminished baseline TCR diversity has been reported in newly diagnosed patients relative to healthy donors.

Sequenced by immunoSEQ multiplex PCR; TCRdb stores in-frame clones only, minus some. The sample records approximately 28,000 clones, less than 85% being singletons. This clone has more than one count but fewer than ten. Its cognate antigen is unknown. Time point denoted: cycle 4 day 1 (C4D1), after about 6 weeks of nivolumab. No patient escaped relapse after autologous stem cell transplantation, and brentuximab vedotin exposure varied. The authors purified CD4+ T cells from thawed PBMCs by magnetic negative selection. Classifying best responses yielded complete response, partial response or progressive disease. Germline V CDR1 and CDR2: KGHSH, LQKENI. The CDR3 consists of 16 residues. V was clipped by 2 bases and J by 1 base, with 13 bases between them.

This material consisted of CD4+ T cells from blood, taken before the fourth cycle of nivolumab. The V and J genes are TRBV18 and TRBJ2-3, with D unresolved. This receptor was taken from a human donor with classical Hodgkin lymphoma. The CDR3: CASSPMVKSRTDTQYF. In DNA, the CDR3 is TGTGCCAGCTCACCAATGGTTAAGAGCCGCACAGATACGCAGTATTTT.